Below, 5 T cell receptor beta chains from the same sample are listed, as sequenced in a study of cytomegalovirus exposure and HLA in healthy donors (dated by TCRdb to about 2017). The library was generated by the immunoSEQ multiplex PCR assay. A mixture of 60 forward primers for TCR Vbeta segments and 13 reverse primers for TCR Jbeta segments was used in the multiplex PCR. The clones in this table, taken by TCRdb from immuneACCESS, are in-frame only. Not every clone is retained; where verified, under half of the shortfall comes from an unresolved V gene, and the cause of the rest is unknown. This sample is represented by roughly 160,000 clones; roughly 77% of them were singletons. Of the sample, about 7.7% falls within the top ten clones. The sample was PBMCs. These receptors were collected from a woman aged 40 to 49 in good health and CMV-seropositive.

The chain combines TRBV7-8 with TRBJ2-5; 13 nucleotides line up with TRBD2. Germline-derived CDR1 and CDR2 are SGHVS and FQNEAQ. This CDR3 region has 16 residues. The V segment lost 1 base and the J segment 5 bases; nucleotides outside the gene matches: 4. CDR3 coding DNA: TGTGCCAGCAGCTTAGGGACTAGCGGGAGTCGGGAGACCCAGTACTTC. Protein: CASSLGTSGSRETQYF. The variable domain in full, completed from reference TRBV7-8 and TRBJ2-5, reads GAGVSQSPRYKVAKRGQDVALRCDPISGHVSLFWYQQALGQGPEFLTYFQNEAQLDKSGLPSDRFFAERPEGSVSTLKIQRTQQEDSAVYLCASSLGTSGSRETQYFGPGTRLLVL.

The genes are TRBV18 and TRBJ1-2; 7 bases match TRBD1. There are 14 residues in the CDR3. Trimming removed 3 bases from V and 3 bases from J; junction bases left unmatched: 4. The germline V gene has CDR1 KGHSH and CDR2 LQKENI. CDR3 sequence reads: CASSPSTGYYGYTF. The CDR3 DNA follows: TGTGCCAGCTCACCCTCGACAGGGTACTATGGCTACACCTTC.

This sequence joins TRBV30 and TRBJ1-2, with TRBD1 matching over 10 bases. Germline trimming cut 5 bases from V and 3 bases from J; bases unmatched to any gene: 9. The CDR3 totals 15 residues. CDR1 is GTSNPN, CDR2 SVGIG, per germline (reference sequence). The CDR3 here is CAWGAPGTGDYGYTF. CDR3 bases: TGTGCCTGGGGGGCCCCCGGGACAGGGGACTATGGCTACACCTTC.

The chain carries TRBV6-5 and TRBJ1-1; D is unresolved. The germline V gene encodes CDR1 MNHEY and CDR2 SVGAGI. V was trimmed by 2 bases and J by 1 base, leaving 14 bases between them. CDR3 length equals 16 residues. In DNA, the CDR3 is TGTGCCAGCAGTTACATGGCAGCGCAAAAGAACACTGAAGCTTTCTTT. The encoded protein is CASSYMAAQKNTEAFF.

The V and J genes are TRBV4-1 and TRBJ1-4, with D possibly matching TRBD1 (5 bases). This CDR3 spans 16 amino acids. In germline, CDR1 is MGHRA, CDR2 YSYEKL. The V end lost 0 bases, the J end lost 1 base, and 9 bases lay between the germline ends. The CDR3 DNA is TGCGCCAGCAGCCAAGACAGACAGCTAACTAATGAAAAACTGTTTTTT. This gives the protein CASSQDRQLTNEKLFF.